One and the same sample provided the 8 T cell receptor beta chains below, sequenced in a study of shared clonotypes between healthy human individuals. Sequencing used immunoSEQ multiplex PCR; TCRdb keeps in-frame clones, though not all of them. Altogether roughly 1,500,000 clones are present, just under 99% being singletons, with the ten largest covering around 0.38%. The sequenced sample consisted of naive CD4+ T cells sorted from blood. Subset reported: CD45RA+ positively selected. The receptors derive from a man younger than 40 in good health.

This chain uses TRBV27 with TRBJ2-1, with D uncertain. Deletions cut 4 bases from V and 7 bases from J, with 17 bases between. CDR1 MNHEY and CDR2 SMNVEV come from the germline V gene (reference sequence). The CDR3 is made up of 15 amino acids. The CDR3: CASSSPGSWPNEQFF. CDR3 sequence (DNA): TGTGCCAGCAGTTCACCGGGCTCTTGGCCTAATGAGCAGTTCTTC.

Note on this clone: A read error may produce the germline difference seen at one junction end. The rearrangement links TRBV7-7 to TRBJ1-1; D not certain. Germline CDR1 reads SSHAT; CDR2 reads FNYEAQ (reference sequence). The CDR3 sequence is 13 residues long. CDR3 nucleotide sequence: TGTGCTAGCAGCTTAGACACAGACACTGAAGCTTTCTTT. It encodes CASSLDTDTEAFF.

The rearrangement uses TRBV9 and TRBJ2-7; D is uncertain. This CDR3 has 14 amino acids. The V end lost 0 bases, the J end lost 2 bases, and 9 bases lay between the germline ends. Germline V gives CDR1 SGDLS, CDR2 YYNGEE. As DNA, the CDR3 is TGTGCCAGCAGCGTAGGAGAGCCCCCCTACGAGCAGTACTTC. Encoded protein: CASSVGEPPYEQYF.

This clone has only one observation. The chain combines TRBV5-8 with TRBJ1-5; D is unclear. The CDR3 has 15 residues. Germline CDR1 is SGHTS and CDR2 is YDEGEE. V was trimmed by 3 bases and J by 0 bases, leaving 10 bases between them. The CDR3 protein is CASSSEAYSNQPQHF. CDR3 bases: TGTGCCAGCAGCTCGGAGGCGTATAGCAATCAGCCCCAGCATTTT.

This clone has only one observation. The sample contains more than one DNA sequence encoding this CDR3. The chain employs TRBV28 and TRBJ1-2; D is unclear. This CDR3 is 13 amino acids long. The V gene's germline CDR1 is MDHEN and CDR2 SYDVKM. Trimming left V 2 bases short and J 0 bases short, with 4 bases between. CDR3 amino acids: CASSLGPNYGYTF. The CDR3 nucleotides are TGTGCCAGCAGTTTAGGTCCTAACTATGGCTACACCTTC.

The V and J genes are TRBV6-6 and TRBJ2-7; maybe TRBD2 (6 bases). The CDR3 has 15 amino acids. Trimming left V 6 bases short and J 6 bases short, with 21 bases between. Germline lookup yields CDR1 MNHNY and CDR2 SVGAGI (reference sequence). The CDR3 DNA reads as TGTGCCAGCAGCCGTCCCGGACGGGACTCAGCCGAGCAGTACTTC. This codes for CASSRPGRDSAEQYF.

The chain recombines TRBV5-8 with TRBJ1-3; perhaps TRBD1 as D (5 bases). The CDR3 is 14 amino acids. V lost 5 bases, J lost 1 base, and 10 bases lay in between. The germline CDR1 and CDR2 sequences are SGHTS and YDEGEE. CDR3 sequence reads: CASRRDGSGNTIYF. The CDR3 nucleotides are TGTGCCAGCAGACGGGACGGGTCTGGAAACACCATATATTTT.

The chain employs TRBV5-6 and TRBJ1-1, with D hard to call. Germline values: CDR1 SGHDT, CDR2 YYEEEE. The CDR3 runs 15 residues. With 3 bases removed from V and 1 base from J, the gap between germline ends came to 13 bases. In nucleotides, the CDR3 is TGTGCCAGCAGCTGGGAGGGAGGTTCGAACACTGAAGCTTTCTTT. The encoded protein is CASSWEGGSNTEAFF.